The 17 T cell receptor beta chains listed next were all sequenced from one sample in a study of blood T cell repertoires in COVID-19. The table came from immunoSEQ multiplex PCR; TCRdb's copy has only in-frame clones and leaves some out. The table includes around 93,000 clones, over 70% detected once. Sequenced material: peripheral blood. These receptors were taken from a woman aged 80 or older with acute or convalescent COVID-19.

This clone appeared a few times. The V gene is TRBV19, the J gene TRBJ2-4; no firm D call. Germline CDR1 is LNHDA and CDR2 is SQIVND (reference sequence). The CDR3 loop spans 14 amino acids. V was clipped by 3 bases and J by 0 bases, with 6 bases between them. In nucleotides, the CDR3 is TGTGCCAGTAGTATGGCAGTAGCCAAAAACATTCAGTACTTC. Protein: CASSMAVAKNIQYF.

This clone was counted only a few times. J is TRBJ1-2 and V is TRBV7-9, with TRBD1 identical over 7 bases. The CDR3 has 13 amino acids. The J segment lost 2 bases and the V segment lost 5 bases, leaving 2 bases of the junction unmatched. From germline, CDR1 is SEHNR and CDR2 FQNEAQ (reference sequence). The CDR3 reads CASSLQGNYGYTF. As DNA, the CDR3 is TGTGCCAGCAGCCTACAGGGGAACTATGGCTACACCTTC. Together with reference TRBV7-9 and TRBJ1-2, the CDR3 gives the full variable domain: DTGVSQNPRHKITKRGQNVTFRCDPISEHNRLYWYRQTLGQGPEFLTYFQNEAQLEKSRLLSDRFSAERPKGSFSTLEIQRTEQGDSAMYLCASSLQGNYGYTFGSGTRLTVV.

This sequence joins TRBV18 and TRBJ1-5, with no clear D. The V and J ends lost 3 bases and 4 bases respectively, with 13 bases between them. The CDR3 spans 15 residues. The germline CDR1 and CDR2 sequences are KGHSH and LQKENI. In DNA, the CDR3 is TGTGCCAGCTCACCGCCGTACTCCGGGAATCAGCCCCAGCATTTT. This codes for CASSPPYSGNQPQHF.

The chain employs TRBV28 and TRBJ2-7, with D perhaps TRBD1 (5 bases). This CDR3 contains 14 residues. V lost 4 bases to trimming and J lost 2 bases, with 12 bases between them. Germline V CDR1 and CDR2: MDHEN, SYDVKM. The CDR3 DNA sequence: TGTGCCAGCAGTTCTTTGACAGCTACCTACGAGCAGTACTTC. Translating gives CASSSLTATYEQYF.

The rearrangement links TRBV9 to TRBJ2-7; tentatively, D is TRBD1 (5 bases). This CDR3 is 14 amino acids long. Germline V gene data show CDR1 as SGDLS and CDR2 as YYNGEE. The germline V and J ends were trimmed by 4 bases and 6 bases, with 17 bases remaining between them. This CDR3 is CASSPRQKVTEQYF. The CDR3 coding sequence is TGTGCCAGCAGCCCCAGACAGAAGGTGACCGAGCAGTACTTC. Full variable domain (rest looked up from reference TRBV9 and TRBJ2-7): DSGVTQTPKHLITATGQRVTLRCSPRSGDLSVYWYQQSLDQGLQFLIQYYNGEERAKGNILERFSAQQFPDLHSELNLSSLELGDSALYFCASSPRQKVTEQYFGPGTRLTVT.

With regard to this clone: Other DNA sequences within the sample encode an identical CDR3. V and J are TRBV28 and TRBJ1-5, with a tentative D call TRBD1 (5 bases). The ends were cut back, 5 bases at V and 0 bases at J, with 8 bases in the middle. This CDR3 contains 14 residues. CDR1 and CDR2 (germline): MDHEN, SYDVKM. CDR3 nucleotide sequence: TGTGCCAGCAGTCCGGGGGGTAGCAATCAGCCCCAGCATTTT. It is translated as CASSPGGSNQPQHF.

The chain has TRBV3-1 (or the pseudogene TRBV3-2) and TRBJ2-1; 7 bases are a match to TRBD1. V lost 4 bases and J lost 3; bases outside the gene matches: 6. CDR1 and CDR2 (germline): LGHDT, YNNKEL (reference sequence). The CDR3 spans 15 residues. The CDR3 coding sequence is TGTGCCAGCAGCCCTCCAGGGGGATACTACAATGAGCAGTTCTTC. This translates into CASSPPGGYYNEQFF.

V is TRBV5-7 and J is TRBJ2-1; D is possibly TRBD1 or TRBD2 (7 bases each). TRBV5-7 is recorded as an ORF, its role being uncertain. CDR3 length: 15 residues. V lost 4 bases to trimming and J lost 8 bases, with 19 bases between them. CDR3 loop: CASSLGGQGDHEQFF. The CDR3 DNA follows: TGTGCCAGCAGCCTGGGAGGGCAGGGGGACCATGAGCAGTTCTTC.

This clone appeared a few times. The V and J genes are TRBV4-1 and TRBJ2-1; TRBD1 agrees at 8 bases. Germline CDR1 reads MGHRA; CDR2 reads YSYEKL. The junction had 13 bases not matched to a gene; V was cut back by 4 bases and J by 8 bases. This CDR3 is 16 amino acids long. CDR3 region: CASSRGQGRSYDEQFF. Here the CDR3 DNA reads TGCGCCAGCAGCCGAGGACAGGGTAGATCATATGATGAGCAGTTCTTC.

The chain joins TRBV11-3 to TRBJ2-7, with a possible D match to TRBD2 (5 bases). The V end lost 3 bases, the J end lost 4 bases, and 10 bases lay between the germline ends. CDR1 is SGHNT and CDR2 is YENEEA in the germline V gene. The length of the CDR3 is 13 residues. The CDR3 DNA follows: TGTGCCAGCAGCTTGGAGGATCGGTACGAGCAGTACTTC. This translates into CASSLEDRYEQYF.

The chain links TRBV27 to TRBJ2-5; D perhaps matches TRBD2 (5 bases). V gave up 8 bases and J gave up 5 bases, with 15 bases separating them. The CDR3 runs 13 residues. The germline V gene encodes CDR1 MNHEY and CDR2 SMNVEV (reference sequence). The chain's CDR3 is CASGLAWEETQYF. CDR3 DNA: TGTGCCAGCGGTCTTGCCTGGGAGGAGACCCAGTACTTC.

The chain employs TRBV20-1 and TRBJ1-5; possible D gene TRBD1, 5 bases. V lost 3 bases and J lost 3, with 12 bases in between. CDR3 length: 14 residues. Germline CDR1 DFQATT, CDR2 SNEGSKA (reference sequence). The CDR3 sequence is CSASRAGFNQPQHF. Written as DNA, the CDR3 is TGCAGTGCTAGTCGGGCAGGGTTCAATCAGCCCCAGCATTTT.

V and J are TRBV28 and TRBJ1-2; D is perhaps TRBD1 (6 bases). CDR3 length: 16 amino acids. Trimming left V 3 bases short and J 0 bases short, with 14 bases between. From germline, CDR1 is MDHEN and CDR2 SYDVKM. CDR3 in DNA: TGTGCCAGCAGTTTGGCAGCGGGGGGCGCTAACTATGGCTACACCTTC. This translates into CASSLAAGGANYGYTF.

This clone was detected only once. This chain uses TRBV4-3 with TRBJ1-6; 7 bases line up with TRBD1. The CDR3 contains 17 residues. V shed 3 bases, J shed 7 bases, and the junction held 12 bases outside the gene matches. The germline gives CDR1 LGHNA, CDR2 YSLEER. The CDR3 sequence: CASSHDRGRLRNSPLHF. CDR3 DNA sequence: TGCGCCAGCAGCCACGATAGGGGGCGGTTAAGGAATTCACCCCTCCACTTT.

The chain has TRBV29-1 and TRBJ1-1; D unresolved. The CDR3 spans 9 residues. The V and J ends lost 8 bases and 11 bases respectively, with 12 bases between them. Germline V gives CDR1 SQVTM, CDR2 ANQGSEA. The CDR3 here is CSPRLKAFF. The CDR3 coding sequence is TGCAGCCCCAGGCTAAAGGCTTTCTTT.

The gene calls are TRBV9 and TRBJ2-2; the D gene is possibly TRBD2 (6 bases). The CDR3 consists of 15 residues. Trimming removed 0 bases at V and 6 bases at J, with 12 bases between. The germline gives CDR1 SGDLS, CDR2 YYNGEE. The CDR3 bases are TGTGCCAGCAGCGTAGGGAACCTAGCGTCCGGGGAGCTGTTTTTT. The encoded protein is CASSVGNLASGELFF.

This clone occurred a few times. The chain has TRBV7-8 and TRBJ1-5; 9 bases fit TRBD1. J lost 0 bases, V lost 5 bases, and 5 bases had no gene match. CDR3 length: 16 amino acids. Looked up from germline, CDR1 is SGHVS and CDR2 is FQNEAQ. CDR3 region: CASSPWTGVSNQPQHF. The CDR3 coding sequence is TGTGCCAGCAGCCCATGGACAGGGGTTAGCAATCAGCCCCAGCATTTT.